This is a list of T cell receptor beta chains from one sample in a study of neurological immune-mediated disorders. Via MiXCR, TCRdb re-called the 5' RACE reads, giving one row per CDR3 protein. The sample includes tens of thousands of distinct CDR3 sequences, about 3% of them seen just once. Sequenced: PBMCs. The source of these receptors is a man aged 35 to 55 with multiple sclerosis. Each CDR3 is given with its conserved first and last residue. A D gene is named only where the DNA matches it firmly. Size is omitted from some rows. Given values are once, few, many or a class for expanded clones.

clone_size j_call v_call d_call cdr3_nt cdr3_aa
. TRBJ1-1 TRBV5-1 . TGCGCCAGCAGCTTGGAGGGCAGGACGCTGAACACTGAAGCTTTCTTT CASSLEGRTLNTEAFF
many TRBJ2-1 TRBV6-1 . TGTGCCAGCAGTGCCGCCGTGGACTGGCCCTACAATGAGCAGTTCTTC CASSAAVDWPYNEQFF
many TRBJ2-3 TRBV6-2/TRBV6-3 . TGTGCCAGCAGTTACTCCGGGACGCAGTATTTT CASSYSGTQYF
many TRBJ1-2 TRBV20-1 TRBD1 TGCAGTGCTGGGACAGGGGGCGGTTCGCGCGGCTACACCTTC CSAGTGGGSRGYTF
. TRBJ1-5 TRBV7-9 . TGTGCCAGCGCGGGGGGGGGCCTTCAGCCCCAGCATTTT CASAGGGLQPQHF
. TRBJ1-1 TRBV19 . TGTGCCAGTAGTATAGGGAAGAACACTGAAGCTTTCTTT CASSIGKNTEAFF
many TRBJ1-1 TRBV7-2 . TGTGCCAGCACCAAACGGAGAGGAAACACTGAAGCTTTCTTT CASTKRRGNTEAFF
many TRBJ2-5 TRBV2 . TGTGCCAGCAGAGAGGGTTTGGAGACCCAGTACTTC CASREGLETQYF
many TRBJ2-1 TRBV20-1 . TGCAGTGCTATTTACCCGGGGGACTCCTACAATGAGCAGTTCTTC CSAIYPGDSYNEQFF
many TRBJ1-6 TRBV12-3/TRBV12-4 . TGTGCCAGCAGTTATGGGCTAAGTGCCTATAATTCACCCCTCCACTTT CASSYGLSAYNSPLHF
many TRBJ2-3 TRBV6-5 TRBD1 TGTGCCAGCAGTTTCTCGGGACAGGGCACAGATACGCAGTATTTT CASSFSGQGTDTQYF
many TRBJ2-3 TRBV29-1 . TGCAGCGTTTCCCGAGGACAGAACACAGATACGCAGTATTTT CSVSRGQNTDTQYF